This T cell receptor beta chain stems from a study of blood T cell repertoires in COVID-19. Only in-frame clones appear in the TCRdb table, and some are missing; sequencing was by immunoSEQ multiplex PCR. The sample carries about 230,000 clones, around four fifths recorded once. This CDR3 is 15 amino acids long. With V trimmed by 3 bases and J by 7 bases, 5 bases remained unmatched. From germline, CDR1 is MNHEY and CDR2 SMNVEV (reference sequence). Sequencing was carried out using peripheral blood. The genes are TRBV27 and TRBJ2-2; TRBD2 aligns across 10 bases. This TCR derives from a man aged 35 to 55 with acute or convalescent COVID-19. The CDR3 reads CASSFASGRIGELFF. The CDR3, as DNA: TGTGCCAGCAGTTTCGCTAGCGGGAGAATCGGGGAGCTGTTTTTT.